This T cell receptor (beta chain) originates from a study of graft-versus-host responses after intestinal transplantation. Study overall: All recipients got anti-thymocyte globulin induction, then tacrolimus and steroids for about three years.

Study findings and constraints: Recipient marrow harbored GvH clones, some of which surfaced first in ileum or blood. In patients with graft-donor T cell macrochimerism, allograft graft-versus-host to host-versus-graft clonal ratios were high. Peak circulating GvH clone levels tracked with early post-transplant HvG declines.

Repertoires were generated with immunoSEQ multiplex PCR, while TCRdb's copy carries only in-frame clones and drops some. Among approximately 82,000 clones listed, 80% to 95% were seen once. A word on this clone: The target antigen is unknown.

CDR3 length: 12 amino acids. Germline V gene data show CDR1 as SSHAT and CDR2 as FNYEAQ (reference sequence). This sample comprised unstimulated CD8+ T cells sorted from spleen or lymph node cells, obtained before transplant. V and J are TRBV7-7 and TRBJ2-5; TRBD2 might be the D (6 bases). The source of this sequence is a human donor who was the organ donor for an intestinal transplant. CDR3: CAAGSPEETQYF. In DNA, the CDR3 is TGTGCTGCCGGGAGTCCGGAAGAGACCCAGTACTTC. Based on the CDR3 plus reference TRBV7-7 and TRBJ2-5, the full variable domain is GAGVSQSPRYKVTKRGQDVTLRCDPISSHATLYWYQQALGQGPEFLTYFNYEAQPDKSGLPSDRFSAERPEGSISTLTIQRTEQRDSAMYRCAAGSPEETQYFGPGTRLLVL.